This T cell receptor beta chain came from a study of T cell repertoires in cytomegalovirus infection. The overall study: Matching HLA type, along with CMV infection, was indicated by public TCR beta signatures.

TCRdb re-called the reads through MiXCR, storing one row per CDR3 protein. Found here are 250,000 or so distinct CDR3 sequences, approximately 17% of them singletons; the top ten hold more than 45%. The germline CDR1 and CDR2 sequences are MDHEN and SYDVKM. The CDR3 is made up of 22 amino acids. On this clonotype itself: Its antigen is currently unknown. The germline gene is not matched at one end of the junction; a read error may be the cause.

Overall study results and limits: The cumulative frequency of public TCR beta families identified carriers of CMV plus the relevant HLA. The ex vivo response was dominated by HLA-C-restricted CMV-specific TCR beta clonotypes.

The J gene is TRBJ2-3, the V gene TRBV28, with 12 bases identical to TRBD2. Sample: CD8+ T cells from PBMCs. The clonotype originates from a human donor in good health (CMV status not recorded). Some clones in this sample may be carry-over from other donors' samples. DNA for the CDR3: TGTGCCAGCAGTTTACCCGGCCTAGCGGGGGGGCAGGACTTCATAGGCACAGATATGCAGTATTTT. It yields the protein CASSLPGLAGGQDFIGTDMQYF.